The text below deals with one T cell receptor (beta chain). Each participant's cohort was designated according to participant-reported clinical history. CDR1 is SGHDT, CDR2 YYEEEE, per germline. Trimming removed 5 bases from V and 8 bases from J; junction bases left unmatched: 15. CDR3 length: 16 residues. These data originate in a study of blood T cell repertoires in COVID-19. As for the study in general: PBMCs, B-cell-depleted T cells, or T cells were the source of the cDNA or gDNA that made up the material.

The data were produced by immunoSEQ multiplex PCR, yet TCRdb's version contains in-frame clones alone and is incomplete. The data contain a few hundred thousand clones, nearly 90% of them singletons. The chain combines TRBV5-6 with TRBJ1-2, with 10 bases that match TRBD1. The sequence was obtained from a woman aged 25-40 years who had recovered from COVID-19. The material sequenced was PBMCs or T cells enriched from blood (not recorded which). CDR3 loop: CASRKQTGTGEGGYTF. In DNA form, the CDR3 reads TGTGCCAGCAGAAAACAAACCGGGACAGGGGAGGGCGGCTACACCTTC. Based on the CDR3 plus reference TRBV5-6 and TRBJ1-2, the full variable domain is DAGVTQSPTHLIKTRGQQVTLRCSPKSGHDTVSWYQQALGQGPQFIFQYYEEEERQRGNFPDRFSGHQFPNYSSELNVNALLLGDSALYLCASRKQTGTGEGGYTFGSGTRLTVV.